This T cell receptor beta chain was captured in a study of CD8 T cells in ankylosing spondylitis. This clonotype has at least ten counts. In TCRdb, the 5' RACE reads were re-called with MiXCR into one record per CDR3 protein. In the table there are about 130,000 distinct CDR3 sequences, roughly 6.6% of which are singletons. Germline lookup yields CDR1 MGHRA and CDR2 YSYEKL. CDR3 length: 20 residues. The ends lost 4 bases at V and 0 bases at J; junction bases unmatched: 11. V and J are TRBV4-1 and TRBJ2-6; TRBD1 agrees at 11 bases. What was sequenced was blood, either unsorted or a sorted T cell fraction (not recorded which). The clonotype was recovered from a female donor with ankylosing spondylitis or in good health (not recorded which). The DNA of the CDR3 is TGCGCCAGCAGCCCTTGGACGGGGGACAGGGGGATCTCTGGGGCCAACGTCCTGACTTTC. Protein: CASSPWTGDRGISGANVLTF.